This TCR beta chain was sequenced during a study of STAT5B mutations in CD4+ large granular lymphocyte leukemia (dated by TCRdb to 2021 to 2024). For the wider study: Among the healthy controls, the CDR3 'QG' motif was associated with a particular HLA allele. The study compared the TCRbeta repertoires of patients with CD4+ T-cell large granular lymphocyte leukemia against the TCRbeta repertoires of healthy blood donors. Flow cytometry performed on FACSCanto II or FACSVerse showed that the purified fractions had more than 95% purity among lymphocytes. Results the study describes overall, beyond this receptor: Main leukemic clonotypes were private to each patient, although roughly 24% of the main leukemic clonotypes were found at low frequency in the non-leukemic repertoires of other patients. The data were not HLA-matched, and the relatively small sample size could explain the higher clonality seen in CD4+ compared with CD8+ T-LGLL. Greater clonality appeared to be present in CD4-sorted patient repertoires than in healthy CD4+ repertoires, and the difference was retained after the putative leukemic clones were removed. Enrichment of TRBV06-family usage was observed among the top patient clones (8/27) relative to healthy controls (2/35).

The healthy control group was made up of around 37 blood donors, and the Finnish Red Cross blood service supplied their buffy coats. All TCR-sequenced material derived from peripheral blood: patient blood samples and healthy donor buffy coats. Ficoll-Hypaque gradient centrifugation was used to isolate peripheral blood mononuclear cells. CD4+ cells were magnetically purified from the buffy coats of healthy controls. The Gentra Puregene Cell and Tissue kit was used for genomic DNA extraction, and quantification was performed on a Qubit 2.0 fluorometer. The immunoSEQ assay at survey resolution was applied to genomic DNA for sequencing of TCRbeta rearrangements. Turning to the authors' computational methods: In the TCR sequencing data, the lowest productive clonotype frequency that could be detected was 2.59 x 10-5. Only productive TCRbeta rearrangements, defined as complete and in-frame sequences, were included in the analyses. Simpson clonality, calculated in the immunoSEQ Analyzer version 3.0, was used as the measure of sample clonality. Clones were binned by frequency as very rare, small, medium, large (1-20%) or hyperexpanded (>20%). Generation probabilities were estimated with OLGA 1.2.3, V-gene circos plots were made with VDJtools, specificities were looked up in VDJdb, and CDR3 motifs were identified with GLIPH. TCRdb mirrors the immuneACCESS table, restricted to in-frame sequences. Some clones are absent from its copies; in checked studies, under half trace to an unresolved V gene, and the reason for the others is unknown. The DNA was the basis for D and trimming; V, J and clone size are from that table. This sample is represented by tens of thousands of clones; roughly 65% of them were singletons. The ten largest make up 1.5% to 2% of the sample.

Trimming takes 2 bases from V and 6 bases from J, and the germline ends sit 11 bases apart. The CDR3 sequence holds 14 residues, the cysteine and phenylalanine included. Only CDR3 DNA remains: 42 bases, in frame from the first base. The germline V gene encodes CDR1 SNHLY and CDR2 FYNNEI. As to this clone: Its target antigen remains unknown. No much larger clone is present one base from it, and per-base qualities are unavailable.

Sequencing was done on a sample of CD4+ T cells from blood buffy coats. The sequence is built from TRBV2 and TRBJ1-5; no D gene can be assigned with confidence. This receptor was taken from a human donor in good health. The DNA sequence reads TGTGCCAGCAGTGAACGGGTATCTGTTCAGCCCCAGCATTTT. It codes for CASSERVSVQPQHF. The CDR3 plus the reference TRBV2 and TRBJ1-5 genes for the other parts give the full variable domain: EPEVTQTPSHQVTQMGQEVILRCVPISNHLYFYWYRQILGQKVEFLVSFYNNEISEKSEIFDDQFSVERPDGSNFTLKIRSTKLEDSAMYFCASSERVSVQPQHFGDGTRLSIL.